This T cell receptor beta chain stems from a study of blood T cell repertoires in COVID-19. This CDR3 comprises 14 residues. Per the germline V gene, CDR1 is WNHNN and CDR2 is SYGVQD (reference sequence). Between the trimmed V and J ends, which lost 0 bases and 4 bases, there was a span of 6 bases. The protocol was immunoSEQ multiplex PCR, while the TCRdb copy is restricted to in-frame clones and leaves out a portion. The data contain fewer than 200,000 clones, approximately 82% of them singletons. V gene TRBV10-1 combines with J gene TRBJ2-2, with D perhaps TRBD1 (6 bases). The receptor was isolated from a woman aged 45-65 years who had recovered from COVID-19. Source material: PBMCs or T cells enriched from blood (not recorded which). The CDR3 nucleotides read TGCGCCAGCAGTGAGTCAGGGGGCACCGGGGAGCTGTTTTTT. Translation: CASSESGGTGELFF.